This T cell receptor (beta chain) was obtained from a study of OX40 agonist ivuxolimab in advanced cancers. Points from the study as a whole: Fewer expanded clones were found on average in CD4+ than in CD8+ T cells.

Note on this clone: Its antigen remains unidentified.

Blood got drawn at baseline, again on cycle 4 day 1, and then on cycle 7 day 1. Libraries were prepared by immunoSEQ multiplex PCR; TCRdb keeps only in-frame clonotypes and omits some of them. This sample has about 26,000 clones, with more than 70% found just once. This CDR3 has 15 amino acids. Germline CDR1 is SGDLS and CDR2 is YYNGEE. Trimming cost V 2 bases and J 5 bases, with 17 bases left between them. Here the sequenced sample was CD4+ or CD8+ T cells sorted from blood, taken in a trial of the OX40 agonist ivuxolimab. The chain employs TRBV9 and TRBJ2-7, with D tentatively TRBD2 (6 bases). The TCR comes from an adult with an advanced solid tumor such as melanoma, head and neck, liver or kidney cancer. The CDR3 DNA is TGTGCCAGCAGCGTTTGGGGGGTCGAGGGAAACGAGCAGTACTTC. This codes for CASSVWGVEGNEQYF.